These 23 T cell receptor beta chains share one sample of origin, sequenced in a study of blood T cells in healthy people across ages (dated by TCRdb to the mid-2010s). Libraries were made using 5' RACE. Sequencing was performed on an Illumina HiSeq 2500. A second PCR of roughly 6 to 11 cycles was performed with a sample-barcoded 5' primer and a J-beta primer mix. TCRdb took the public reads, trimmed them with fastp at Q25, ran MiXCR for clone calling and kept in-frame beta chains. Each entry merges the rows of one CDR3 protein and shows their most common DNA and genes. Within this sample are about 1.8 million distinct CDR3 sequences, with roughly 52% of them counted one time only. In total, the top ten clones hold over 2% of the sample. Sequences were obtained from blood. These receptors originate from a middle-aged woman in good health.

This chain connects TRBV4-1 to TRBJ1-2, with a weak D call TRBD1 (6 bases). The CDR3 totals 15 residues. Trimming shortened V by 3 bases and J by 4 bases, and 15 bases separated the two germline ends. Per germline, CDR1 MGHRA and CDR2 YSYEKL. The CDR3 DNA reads TGCGCCAGCAGCCAGATTGCGGACAGAACCTATGGCTACACCTTC. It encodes CASSQIADRTYGYTF.

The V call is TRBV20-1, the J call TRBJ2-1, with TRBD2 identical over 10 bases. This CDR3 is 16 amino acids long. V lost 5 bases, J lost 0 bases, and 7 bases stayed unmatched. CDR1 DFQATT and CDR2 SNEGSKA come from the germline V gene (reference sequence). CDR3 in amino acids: CSASKRGGLSYNEQFF. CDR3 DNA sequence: TGCAGTGCTTCAAAGCGGGGGGGACTCTCCTACAATGAGCAGTTCTTC.

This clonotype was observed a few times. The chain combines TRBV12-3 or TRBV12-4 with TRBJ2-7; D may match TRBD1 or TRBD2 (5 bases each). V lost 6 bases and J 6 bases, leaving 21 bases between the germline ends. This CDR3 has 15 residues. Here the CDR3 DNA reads TGTGCCAGCAGCCCCAACTTCGGGACGGCCGGCGAGCAGTACTTC. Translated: CASSPNFGTAGEQYF.

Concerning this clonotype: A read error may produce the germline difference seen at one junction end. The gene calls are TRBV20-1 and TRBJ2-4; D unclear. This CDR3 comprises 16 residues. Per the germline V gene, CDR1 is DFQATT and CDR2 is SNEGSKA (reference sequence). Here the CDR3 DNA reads TGCAGCGCTATGTTTTGGCAGGACGTAGCCAAAAACATTCAGTACTTC. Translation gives CSAMFWQDVAKNIQYF.

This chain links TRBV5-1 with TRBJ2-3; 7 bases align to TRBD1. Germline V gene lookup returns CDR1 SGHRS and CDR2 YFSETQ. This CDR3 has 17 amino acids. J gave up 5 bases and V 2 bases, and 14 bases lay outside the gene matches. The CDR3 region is CASSFTRDSNAGDTQYF. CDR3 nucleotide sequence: TGCGCCAGCAGCTTTACCCGGGACAGCAACGCAGGAGATACGCAGTATTTT. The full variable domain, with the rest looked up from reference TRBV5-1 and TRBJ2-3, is KAGVTQTPRYLIKTRGQQVTLSCSPISGHRSVSWYQQTPGQGLQFLFEYFSETQRNKGNFPGRFSGRQFSNSRSEMNVSTLELGDSALYLCASSFTRDSNAGDTQYFGPGTRLTVL.

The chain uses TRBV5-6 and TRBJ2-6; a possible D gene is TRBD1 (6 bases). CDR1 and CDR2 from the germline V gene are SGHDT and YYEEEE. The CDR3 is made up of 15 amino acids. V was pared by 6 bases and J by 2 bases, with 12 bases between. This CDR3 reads CASTQQGTGANVLTF. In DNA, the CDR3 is TGTGCCAGCACCCAGCAGGGGACTGGGGCCAACGTCCTGACTTTC.

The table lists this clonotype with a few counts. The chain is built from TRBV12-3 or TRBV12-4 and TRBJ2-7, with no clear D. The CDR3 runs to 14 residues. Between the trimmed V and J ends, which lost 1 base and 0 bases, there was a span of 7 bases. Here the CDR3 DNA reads TGTGCCAGCAGTTTAGGAACTACCTCCTACGAGCAGTACTTC. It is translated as CASSLGTTSYEQYF.

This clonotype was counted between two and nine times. This CDR3 reads CAICSVARETQYF. DNA for the CDR3: TGTGCCATCTGCTCTGTCGCTCGCGAGACCCAGTACTTC. V is TRBV6-2 or TRBV6-3 and J is TRBJ2-5; no definite D call. The CDR3 is made up of 13 amino acids. Trimming left V 10 bases short and J 5 bases short, with 17 bases between. CDR1 and CDR2 (germline): MNHEY, SVGEGT.

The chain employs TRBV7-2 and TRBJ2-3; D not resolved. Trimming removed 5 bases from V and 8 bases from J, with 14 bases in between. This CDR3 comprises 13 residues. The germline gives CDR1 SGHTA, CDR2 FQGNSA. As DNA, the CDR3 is TGTGCCAGCAGCGAGAGACGAGACGGTACGCAGTATTTT. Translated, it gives CASSERRDGTQYF.

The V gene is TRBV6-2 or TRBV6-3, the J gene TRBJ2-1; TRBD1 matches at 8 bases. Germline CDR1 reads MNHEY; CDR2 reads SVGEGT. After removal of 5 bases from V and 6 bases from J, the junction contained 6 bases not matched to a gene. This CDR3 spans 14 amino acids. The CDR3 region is CASSNLDRGNEQFF. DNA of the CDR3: TGTGCCAGCAGTAACCTCGACAGGGGCAATGAGCAGTTCTTC.

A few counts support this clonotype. CDR3 sequence (DNA): TGTGCCAGCACCTCCGGGACAGGGGTCGGGGAGCAGTACTTC. It translates to CASTSGTGVGEQYF. The chain joins TRBV28 to TRBJ2-5, with 10 nucleotides matching TRBD1. The CDR3 sequence is 14 residues long. Germline CDR1 and CDR2: MDHEN and SYDVKM. Trimming at V came to 7 bases and at J to 11 bases, leaving 13 bases not matched to a gene.

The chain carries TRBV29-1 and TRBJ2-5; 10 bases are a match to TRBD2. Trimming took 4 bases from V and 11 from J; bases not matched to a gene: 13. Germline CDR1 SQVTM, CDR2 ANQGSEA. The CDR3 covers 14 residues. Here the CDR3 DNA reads TGCAGCGTTGTAGCTAGCGGGGGCGTCAATGAGCAGTACTTC. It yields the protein CSVVASGGVNEQYF.

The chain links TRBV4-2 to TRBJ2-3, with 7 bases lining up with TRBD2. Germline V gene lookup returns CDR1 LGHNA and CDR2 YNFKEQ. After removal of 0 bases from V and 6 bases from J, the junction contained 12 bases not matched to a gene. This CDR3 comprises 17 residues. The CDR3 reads CASSQDFMGGSGDTQYF. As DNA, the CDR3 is TGTGCCAGCAGCCAAGATTTCATGGGGGGGTCCGGGGATACGCAGTATTTT.

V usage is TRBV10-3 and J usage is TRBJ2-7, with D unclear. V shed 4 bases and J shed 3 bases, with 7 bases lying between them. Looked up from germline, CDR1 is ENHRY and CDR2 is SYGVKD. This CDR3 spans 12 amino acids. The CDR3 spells CAISGLGYEQYF. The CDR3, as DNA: TGTGCCATCAGTGGCCTGGGCTACGAGCAGTACTTC.

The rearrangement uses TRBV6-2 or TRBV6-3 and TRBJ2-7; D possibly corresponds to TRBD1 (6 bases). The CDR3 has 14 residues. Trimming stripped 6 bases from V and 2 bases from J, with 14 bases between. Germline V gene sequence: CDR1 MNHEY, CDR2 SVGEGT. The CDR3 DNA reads TGTGCCAGCAGAGTCAACAGGGCTCCCTACGAGCAGTACTTC. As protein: CASRVNRAPYEQYF.

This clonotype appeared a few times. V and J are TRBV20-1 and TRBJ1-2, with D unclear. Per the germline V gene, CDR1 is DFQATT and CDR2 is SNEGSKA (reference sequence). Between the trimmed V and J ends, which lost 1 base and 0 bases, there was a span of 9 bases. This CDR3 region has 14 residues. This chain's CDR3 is CSARVDGTNYGYTF. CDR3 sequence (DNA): TGCAGTGCTAGAGTAGACGGGACTAACTATGGCTACACCTTC.

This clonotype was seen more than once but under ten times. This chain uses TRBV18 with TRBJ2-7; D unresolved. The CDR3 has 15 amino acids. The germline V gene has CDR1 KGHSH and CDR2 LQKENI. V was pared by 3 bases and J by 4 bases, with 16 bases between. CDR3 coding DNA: TGTGCCAGCTCACCTGAAGGATCCGGCTTGTACGAGCAGTACTTC. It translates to CASSPEGSGLYEQYF.

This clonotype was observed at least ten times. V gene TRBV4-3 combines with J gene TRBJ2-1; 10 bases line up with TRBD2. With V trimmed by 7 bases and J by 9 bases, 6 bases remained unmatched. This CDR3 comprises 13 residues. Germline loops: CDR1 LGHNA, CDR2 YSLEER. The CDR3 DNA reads TGCGCCAGCACCAGCGGGGGGGCCGGTGAGCAGTTCTTC. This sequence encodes CASTSGGAGEQFF.

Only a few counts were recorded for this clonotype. The chain's CDR3 is CAISASGGSSTDTQYF. CDR3 coding DNA: TGTGCCATCAGTGCTAGCGGGGGGTCTAGCACAGATACGCAGTATTTT. The chain is built from TRBV10-3 and TRBJ2-3; 11 bases are shared with TRBD2. The CDR3 runs 16 residues. V dropped 4 bases and J dropped 0; count of bases not matched to a gene: 3. Germline V CDR1 and CDR2: ENHRY, SYGVKD.

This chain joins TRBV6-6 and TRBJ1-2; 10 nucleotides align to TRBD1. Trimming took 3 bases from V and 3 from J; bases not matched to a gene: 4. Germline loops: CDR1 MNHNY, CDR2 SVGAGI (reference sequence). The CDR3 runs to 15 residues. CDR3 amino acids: CASSYPGTGDYGYTF. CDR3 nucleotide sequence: TGTGCCAGCAGTTATCCCGGGACAGGGGACTATGGCTACACCTTC.

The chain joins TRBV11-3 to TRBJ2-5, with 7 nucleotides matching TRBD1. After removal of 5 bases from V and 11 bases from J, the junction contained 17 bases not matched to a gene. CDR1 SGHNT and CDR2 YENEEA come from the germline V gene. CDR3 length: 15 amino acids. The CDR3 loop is CASSPDMTGYDEQYF. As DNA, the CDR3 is TGTGCCAGCAGCCCAGATATGACAGGGTACGATGAGCAGTACTTC.

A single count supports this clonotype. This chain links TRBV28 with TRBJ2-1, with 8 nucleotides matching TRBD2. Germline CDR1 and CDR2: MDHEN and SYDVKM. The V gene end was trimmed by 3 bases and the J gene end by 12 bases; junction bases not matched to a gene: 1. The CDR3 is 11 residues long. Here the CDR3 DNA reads TGTGCCAGCAGTTTCCTAGCGGGGCAGTTCTTC. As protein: CASSFLAGQFF.

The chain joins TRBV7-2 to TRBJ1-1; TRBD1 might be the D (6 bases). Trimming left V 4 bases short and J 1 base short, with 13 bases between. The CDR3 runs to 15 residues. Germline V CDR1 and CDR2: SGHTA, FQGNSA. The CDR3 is CASSSYRVRNTEAFF. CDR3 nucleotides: TGTGCCAGCAGCTCTTACAGGGTCAGGAACACTGAAGCTTTCTTT.